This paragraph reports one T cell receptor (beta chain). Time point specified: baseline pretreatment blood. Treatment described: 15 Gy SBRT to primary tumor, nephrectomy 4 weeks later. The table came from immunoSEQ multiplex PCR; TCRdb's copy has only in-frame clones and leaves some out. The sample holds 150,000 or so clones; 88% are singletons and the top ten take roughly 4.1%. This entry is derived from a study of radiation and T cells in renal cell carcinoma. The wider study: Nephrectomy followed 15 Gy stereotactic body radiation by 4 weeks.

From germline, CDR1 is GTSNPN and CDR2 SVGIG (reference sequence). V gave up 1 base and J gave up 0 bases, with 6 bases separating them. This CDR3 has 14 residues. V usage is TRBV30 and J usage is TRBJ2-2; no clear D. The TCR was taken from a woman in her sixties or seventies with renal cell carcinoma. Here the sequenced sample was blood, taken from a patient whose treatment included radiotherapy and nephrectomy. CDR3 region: CAWSGLTNTGELFF. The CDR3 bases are TGTGCCTGGAGTGGGCTTACGAACACCGGGGAGCTGTTTTTT.